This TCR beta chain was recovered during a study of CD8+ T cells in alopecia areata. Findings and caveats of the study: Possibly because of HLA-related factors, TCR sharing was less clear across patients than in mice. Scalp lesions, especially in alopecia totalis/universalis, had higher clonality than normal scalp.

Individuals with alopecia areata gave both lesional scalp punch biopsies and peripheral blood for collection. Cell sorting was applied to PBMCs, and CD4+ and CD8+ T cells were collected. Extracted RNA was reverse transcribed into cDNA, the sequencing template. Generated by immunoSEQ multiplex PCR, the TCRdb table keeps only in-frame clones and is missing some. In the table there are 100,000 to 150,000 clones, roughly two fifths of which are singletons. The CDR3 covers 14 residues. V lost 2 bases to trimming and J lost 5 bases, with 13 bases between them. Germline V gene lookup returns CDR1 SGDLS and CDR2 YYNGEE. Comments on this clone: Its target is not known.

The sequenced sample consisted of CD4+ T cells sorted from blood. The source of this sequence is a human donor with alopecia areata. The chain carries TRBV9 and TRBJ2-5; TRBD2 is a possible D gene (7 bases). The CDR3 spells CASSVRGAWETQYF. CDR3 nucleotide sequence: TGTGCCAGCAGCGTTCGGGGGGCCTGGGAGACCCAGTACTTC.